What follows are 28 T cell receptor beta chains derived from one specimen sequenced in a study of shared clonotypes between healthy human individuals. Method: immunoSEQ multiplex PCR; TCRdb's copy keeps in-frame clones and lacks some. The sample holds 1.6 million or so clones, approximately 97% seen once. Input material: naive CD4+ T cells sorted from blood. Subset given: CD45RA+ positively selected. The receptors shown here come from a young man in good health.

This clone was seen only once. The rearrangement links TRBV6-1 to TRBJ2-3; 11 bases agree with TRBD2. The CDR3 extends over 18 amino acids. CDR1 is MNHNS and CDR2 is SASEGT in the germline V gene. After removal of 4 bases from V and 4 bases from J, the junction contained 13 bases not matched to a gene. The CDR3: CASSASTAPGLAADTQYF. DNA of the CDR3: TGTGCCAGCAGTGCTAGTACTGCACCGGGACTAGCGGCAGATACGCAGTATTTT.

This clone has only one observation. The V gene is TRBV7-9, the J gene TRBJ1-4; tentative D call: TRBD1 (6 bases). The CDR3 has 13 amino acids. Trimming cost V 4 bases and J 6 bases, with 9 bases left between them. In germline, CDR1 is SEHNR, CDR2 FQNEAQ (reference sequence). CDR3: CASSSGHYEKLFF. The CDR3 nucleotides are TGTGCCAGCAGCTCGGGACACTATGAAAAACTGTTTTTT.

The chain uses TRBV19 and TRBJ2-7, with 10 bases fitting TRBD2. The CDR3 is 16 residues long. The V gene's germline CDR1 is LNHDA and CDR2 SQIVND (reference sequence). Trimming took 5 bases from V and 0 from J; bases not matched to a gene: 7. The CDR3 DNA reads TGTGCCAGTAGTCGCGAAGCGGGAGGGATCTCCTACGAGCAGTACTTC. Amino acid sequence: CASSREAGGISYEQYF.

This clone was counted only a few times. The rearrangement uses TRBV6-1 and TRBJ2-6; 10 bases fit TRBD1. The CDR3 length is 17 residues. Germline CDR1 MNHNS, CDR2 SASEGT. V lost 4 bases, J lost 0 bases, and 3 bases stayed unmatched. This chain's CDR3 is CASSARDRGSGANVLTF. The CDR3 region has the DNA TGTGCCAGCAGTGCCCGGGACAGGGGCTCTGGGGCCAACGTCCTGACTTTC.

As concerns this clone: The sample contains more than one DNA sequence encoding this CDR3. The V and J genes are TRBV5-1 and TRBJ2-3; D might be TRBD2 (5 bases). V was pared by 1 base and J by 0 bases, with 6 bases between. The germline V gene encodes CDR1 SGHRS and CDR2 YFSETQ. The CDR3 runs 14 residues. CDR3 nucleotide sequence: TGCGCCAGCAGCTTGACGGGAAGCACAGATACGCAGTATTTT. This codes for CASSLTGSTDTQYF. Together with reference TRBV5-1 and TRBJ2-3, the CDR3 gives the full variable domain: KAGVTQTPRYLIKTRGQQVTLSCSPISGHRSVSWYQQTPGQGLQFLFEYFSETQRNKGNFPGRFSGRQFSNSRSEMNVSTLELGDSALYLCASSLTGSTDTQYFGPGTRLTVL.

The chain employs TRBV4-1 and TRBJ2-7, with 11 bases aligning to TRBD1. The germline gives CDR1 MGHRA, CDR2 YSYEKL. V was pared by 2 bases and J by 3 bases, with 12 bases of the junction left unmatched. This CDR3 region has 18 residues. The CDR3 loop reads CASSQPKYGDRGFYEQYF. In DNA, the CDR3 is TGCGCCAGCAGCCAACCAAAATACGGGGACAGGGGGTTCTACGAGCAGTACTTC.

CDR3 nucleotides: TGTGCCAGCAGCTCCGGCACCGGGACAGGTATAGAGACCCAGTACTTC. Residues: CASSSGTGTGIETQYF. The V and J genes are TRBV5-8 and TRBJ2-5, with TRBD1 matching over 8 bases. The CDR3 runs to 16 residues. Trimming took 3 bases from V and 4 from J; bases not matched to a gene: 11. The germline gives CDR1 SGHTS, CDR2 YDEGEE. Full variable domain (remainder filled in from reference TRBV5-8 and TRBJ2-5): EAGVTQSPTHLIKTRGQQATLRCSPISGHTSVYWYQQALGLGLQFLLWYDEGEERNRGNFPPRFSGRQFPNYSSELNVNALELEDSALYLCASSSGTGTGIETQYFGPGTRLLVL.

The genes are TRBV19 and TRBJ2-7, with TRBD1 as a possible D gene (5 bases). Germline V gene data show CDR1 as LNHDA and CDR2 as SQIVND (reference sequence). The V gene lost 5 bases and the J gene lost 6 bases, with 11 bases spanning the gap. CDR3 length equals 12 residues. The CDR3 sequence: CASSAQVGEQYF. In DNA, the CDR3 is TGTGCCAGTAGTGCACAGGTTGGCGAGCAGTACTTC. Full variable domain (missing parts from reference TRBV19 and TRBJ2-7): DGGITQSPKYLFRKEGQNVTLSCEQNLNHDAMYWYRQDPGQGLRLIYYSQIVNDFQKGDIAEGYSVSREKKESFPLTVTSAQKNPTAFYLCASSAQVGEQYFGPGTRLTVT.

Turning to this clone: The sample contains more than one DNA sequence encoding this CDR3. This rearrangement joins TRBV9 to TRBJ1-4, with D hard to call. Trimming stripped 0 bases from V and 2 bases from J, with 5 bases between. Germline-derived CDR1 and CDR2 are SGDLS and YYNGEE. CDR3 length: 14 residues. The CDR3 bases are TGTGCCAGCAGCGTAGGACCGACTAATGAAAAACTGTTTTTT. Translating gives CASSVGPTNEKLFF.

This chain links TRBV7-2 with TRBJ1-2, with TRBD1 identical over 7 bases. The V gene end was trimmed by 2 bases and the J gene end by 4 bases; junction bases not matched to a gene: 7. There are 15 residues in the CDR3. Germline CDR1 SGHTA, CDR2 FQGNSA. CDR3 nucleotides: TGTGCCAGCAGCTTACACACAGGGGTGGGCTATGGCTACACCTTC. It is translated as CASSLHTGVGYGYTF.

V usage is TRBV11-2 and J usage is TRBJ2-3; D gene unclear. CDR1 is SGHAT and CDR2 is FQNNGV in the germline V gene. V was shortened by 1 base and J by 2 bases, with 7 bases between the two germline ends. The CDR3 extends over 14 amino acids. The CDR3 reads CASSLGHLTDTQYF. In DNA, the CDR3 is TGTGCCAGCAGCTTAGGGCACCTCACAGATACGCAGTATTTT.

This chain uses TRBV2 with TRBJ2-1; 8 nucleotides match TRBD2. The CDR3 runs 15 residues. With V trimmed by 1 base and J by 10 bases, 9 bases remained unmatched. Germline V gene lookup returns CDR1 SNHLY and CDR2 FYNNEI. For the CDR3, the DNA is TGTGCCAGCAGTGAAGGCGCACTAGCGGCTACCGAGCAGTTCTTC. Translation gives CASSEGALAATEQFF.

This clone has only one observation. This chain joins TRBV25-1 and TRBJ2-7; tentatively, D is TRBD1 (6 bases). CDR3 length: 14 residues. V was pared by 4 bases and J by 3 bases, with 13 bases between. The germline V gene has CDR1 MGHDK and CDR2 SYGVNS. The CDR3: CASSGRGRDYEQYF. The CDR3 DNA is TGTGCCAGCAGTGGCAGGGGCAGGGACTACGAGCAGTACTTC.

This chain links TRBV4-2 with TRBJ1-5, with D possibly being TRBD1 (5 bases). Germline V CDR1 and CDR2: LGHNA, YNFKEQ. The CDR3 loop spans 13 amino acids. V dropped 4 bases and J dropped 2 bases, with 6 bases sitting between them. This CDR3 reads CASSPGGNQPQHF. CDR3 DNA sequence: TGTGCCAGCAGCCCGGGGGGCAATCAGCCCCAGCATTTT.

With regard to this clone: This same CDR3 is encoded by further DNA sequences in the sample. The DNA of the CDR3 is TGCGCCAGCAGCTTGGAGTCAGGAGGGGAGACCCAGTACTTC. Its translation is CASSLESGGETQYF. The chain joins TRBV5-1 to TRBJ2-5; TRBD2 is a possible D gene (6 bases). With 0 bases removed from V and 5 bases from J, the gap between germline ends came to 11 bases. This CDR3 contains 14 residues. Looked up from germline, CDR1 is SGHRS and CDR2 is YFSETQ.

The CDR3 sequence is CSVHSAGTGANVLTF. The CDR3 nucleotides are TGCAGCGTTCATTCCGCCGGGACTGGGGCCAACGTCCTGACTTTC. The chain uses TRBV29-1 and TRBJ2-6; D may be TRBD2 (5 bases). The V end was cut by 5 bases, the J end by 2 bases, with 13 bases between. In germline, CDR1 is SQVTM, CDR2 ANQGSEA. The CDR3 is made up of 15 amino acids.

This chain's CDR3 is CASSLAPETQYF. DNA of the CDR3: TGTGCCAGCAGCTTGGCCCCAGAGACCCAGTACTTC. This chain links TRBV5-6 with TRBJ2-5; D is ambiguous. Trimming shortened V by 0 bases and J by 4 bases, and 4 bases separated the two germline ends. The CDR3 contains 12 residues. The germline V gene encodes CDR1 SGHDT and CDR2 YYEEEE. Combining the CDR3 with reference TRBV5-6 and TRBJ2-5 gives the whole variable domain DAGVTQSPTHLIKTRGQQVTLRCSPKSGHDTVSWYQQALGQGPQFIFQYYEEEERQRGNFPDRFSGHQFPNYSSELNVNALLLGDSALYLCASSLAPETQYFGPGTRLLVL.

The chain joins TRBV30 to TRBJ2-7, with 10 bases lining up with TRBD1. The V gene end was trimmed by 0 bases and the J gene end by 2 bases; junction bases not matched to a gene: 10. The CDR3 covers 17 residues. The germline CDR1 and CDR2 sequences are GTSNPN and SVGIG (reference sequence). CDR3 in DNA: TGTGCCTGGAGTGTCCGCATAGGGACAGGGGACCCCTACGAGCAGTACTTC. It encodes CAWSVRIGTGDPYEQYF. Variable domain in full (rest from reference TRBV30 and TRBJ2-7): SQTIHQWPATLVQPVGSPLSLECTVEGTSNPNLYWYRQAAGRGLQLLFYSVGIGQISSEVPQNLSASRPQDRQFILSSKKLLLSDSGFYLCAWSVRIGTGDPYEQYFGPGTRLTVT.

This clone has only a few counts. This chain uses TRBV10-3 with TRBJ1-1; D is unclear. Trimming pared 4 bases from V and 0 bases from J, leaving 9 bases between. Looked up from germline, CDR1 is ENHRY and CDR2 is SYGVKD. The CDR3 contains 14 residues. The CDR3 region has the DNA TGTGCCATCAGTGGTGTAGCCATGAACACTGAAGCTTTCTTT. It is translated as CAISGVAMNTEAFF.

For the CDR3, the DNA is TGTGCCAGCAGTTTGGGCCGGTCTATGGACGGGGAGCAGTTCTTC. This sequence encodes CASSLGRSMDGEQFF. The rearrangement uses TRBV28 and TRBJ2-1; no firm D call. Germline CDR1 is MDHEN and CDR2 is SYDVKM. Between the trimmed V and J ends, which lost 3 bases and 10 bases, there was a span of 19 bases. CDR3 length equals 15 residues.

The V and J genes are TRBV7-9 and TRBJ2-7, with 10 bases identical to TRBD2. Losses at the gene ends were 5 bases for V and 4 bases for J; bases not matched to a gene: 11. CDR1 SEHNR and CDR2 FQNEAQ come from the germline V gene (reference sequence). The length of the CDR3 is 16 residues. The CDR3 coding sequence is TGTGCCAGCAGCCCGGTAGGGCTAGCGGGAGAATACGAGCAGTACTTC. Translation: CASSPVGLAGEYEQYF.

CDR3: CASSFRRAQLEEQYF. The CDR3 DNA follows: TGTGCCAGCAGCTTCCGGAGGGCCCAGTTGGAGGAGCAGTATTTT. This chain links TRBV7-8 with TRBJ2-3, with D possibly TRBD2 on 6 matching bases. CDR1 is SGHVS, CDR2 FQNEAQ, per germline. This CDR3 is built from 15 residues. V lost 3 bases and J lost 11, with 21 bases in between.

The chain joins TRBV9 to TRBJ2-1; the D gene could be TRBD1 or TRBD2 (6 bases each). The CDR3 length is 15 residues. CDR1 is SGDLS and CDR2 is YYNGEE in the germline V gene. V was shortened by 4 bases and J by 5 bases, with 16 bases between the two germline ends. CDR3 loop: CASSKGRGTHNEQFF. Written as DNA, the CDR3 is TGTGCCAGCAGCAAGGGGCGCGGGACACACAATGAGCAGTTCTTC.

The chain employs TRBV18 and TRBJ2-1; TRBD2 aligns across 16 bases. CDR3 size: 15 residues. After removal of 6 bases from V and 8 bases from J, the junction contained 4 bases not matched to a gene. Germline V gene lookup returns CDR1 KGHSH and CDR2 LQKENI. The CDR3 bases are TGTGCCAGCTCGGGACTAGCGGGGGGGATGGATGAGCAGTTCTTC. Its protein product is CASSGLAGGMDEQFF. Full variable domain (missing parts from reference TRBV18 and TRBJ2-1): NAGVMQNPRHLVRRRGQEARLRCSPMKGHSHVYWYRQLPEEGLKFMVYLQKENIIDESGMPKERFSAEFPKEGPSILRIQQVVRGDSAAYFCASSGLAGGMDEQFFGPGTRLTVL.

The chain is built from TRBV29-1 and TRBJ1-4; 7 bases agree with TRBD1. The CDR3 has 13 amino acids. Germline assignment: CDR1 SQVTM and CDR2 ANQGSEA. Trimming cost V 5 bases and J 1 base; bases outside gene matches: 1. The CDR3 bases are TGCAGCGTTTCAGGGGGAACTAATGAAAAACTGTTTTTT. Translation: CSVSGGTNEKLFF.

V is TRBV7-8 and J is TRBJ1-5; TRBD1 matches 9 bases. V lost 6 bases, J lost 6 bases, and 6 bases stayed unmatched. Germline V gives CDR1 SGHVS, CDR2 FQNEAQ. The CDR3 is 14 amino acids. The CDR3 nucleotides are TGTGCCAGCAGGGCCGGGACAGGGTTTCAGCCCCAGCATTTT. Translation: CASRAGTGFQPQHF. Variable domain in full (rest from reference TRBV7-8 and TRBJ1-5): GAGVSQSPRYKVAKRGQDVALRCDPISGHVSLFWYQQALGQGPEFLTYFQNEAQLDKSGLPSDRFFAERPEGSVSTLKIQRTQQEDSAVYLCASRAGTGFQPQHFGDGTRLSIL.

This sequence joins TRBV5-1 and TRBJ2-1; D is unclear. The V gene lost 4 bases and the J gene lost 0 bases, with 14 bases spanning the gap. Germline CDR1 is SGHRS and CDR2 is YFSETQ. The CDR3 has 16 residues. This chain's CDR3 is CASSPGLPSSYNEQFF. CDR3 nucleotides: TGCGCCAGCAGCCCTGGGCTTCCGAGCTCCTACAATGAGCAGTTCTTC.

J is TRBJ2-7 and V is TRBV11-2, with D tentatively TRBD2 (7 bases). CDR3 length equals 15 residues. V was shortened by 2 bases and J by 4 bases, with 15 bases between the two germline ends. Germline CDR1 is SGHAT and CDR2 is FQNNGV. The CDR3 sequence is CASSLSPGGLYEQYF. In DNA, the CDR3 is TGTGCCAGCAGCTTAAGCCCGGGGGGCTTGTACGAGCAGTACTTC.